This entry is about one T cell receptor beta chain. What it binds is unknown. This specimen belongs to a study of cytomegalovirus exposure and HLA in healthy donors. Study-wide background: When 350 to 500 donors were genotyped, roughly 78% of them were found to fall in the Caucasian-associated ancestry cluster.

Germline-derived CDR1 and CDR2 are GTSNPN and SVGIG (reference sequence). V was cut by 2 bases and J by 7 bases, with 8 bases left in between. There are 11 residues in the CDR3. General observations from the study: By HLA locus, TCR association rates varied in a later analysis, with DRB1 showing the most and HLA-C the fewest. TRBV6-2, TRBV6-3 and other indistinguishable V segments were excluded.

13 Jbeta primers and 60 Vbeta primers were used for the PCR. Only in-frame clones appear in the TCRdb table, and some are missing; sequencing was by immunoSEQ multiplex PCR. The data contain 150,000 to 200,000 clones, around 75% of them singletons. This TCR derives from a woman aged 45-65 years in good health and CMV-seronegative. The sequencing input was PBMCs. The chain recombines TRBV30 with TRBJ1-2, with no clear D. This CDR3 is CAWSREGGYTF. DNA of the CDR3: TGTGCCTGGAGTAGAGAGGGTGGCTACACCTTC.